A selection of T cell receptor beta chains follows, all from one sample in a study of early T cells in non-severe SARS-CoV-2 infection. TCRdb re-called the 5' RACE reads through MiXCR, storing one row per CDR3 protein. This table has tens of thousands of distinct CDR3 sequences, 4.5% to 6% appearing once. The material sequenced was whole blood. Receptors were obtained from an adult who was a healthcare worker with PCR-confirmed SARS-CoV-2 infection or an uninfected control (not recorded which). Both conserved end residues are part of each CDR3. D genes are given only for firm matches. Clone size appears in some rows only: once, few, many, or a class for an expanded clone.

d_gene	abundance	v_gene	j_gene	CDR3aa	CDR3nt
NA	many	TRBV18	TRBJ1-1	CASSPTIRRNTEAFF	TGTGCCAGCTCCCCAACAATCCGCAGGAACACTGAAGCTTTCTTT
TRBD2	many	TRBV7-2	TRBJ2-1	CASSLDSGLAGAGFF	TGTGCCAGCAGCTTAGATAGCGGACTAGCGGGCGCCGGGTTCTTC
TRBD2	many	TRBV7-6	TRBJ2-1	CASSAQPSGAYNEQFF	TGTGCCAGCAGCGCTCAACCTAGCGGGGCCTACAATGAGCAGTTCTTC
NA	many	TRBV6-4	TRBJ2-1	CASSQDPWYEQFF	TGTGCCAGCAGCCAGGACCCCTGGTATGAGCAGTTCTTC
TRBD2	many	TRBV28	TRBJ2-7	CASSLGLADYEQYF	TGTGCCAGCAGTTTAGGACTAGCGGATTACGAGCAGTACTTC
NA	many	TRBV28	TRBJ2-7	CASSFSGTSYEQYF	TGTGCCAGCAGTTTCAGTGGGACTTCCTACGAGCAGTACTTC
TRBD2	few	TRBV28	TRBJ2-7	CATRPSGRAPNEQYF	TGTGCCACTCGTCCAAGCGGGAGGGCCCCCAACGAGCAGTACTTC
NA	many	TRBV20-1	TRBJ1-2	CSARRQGNLLSGYTF	TGCAGTGCTAGGCGGCAGGGGAACCTGTTAAGTGGCTACACCTTC
NA	few	TRBV3-1	TRBJ2-3	CASSQFAPGDFADTQYF	TGTGCCAGCAGCCAATTCGCCCCGGGAGATTTCGCAGATACGCAGTATTTT
NA	NA	TRBV7-8	TRBJ2-1	CASSLAGTRRYNEQFF	TGTGCCAGCAGCTTAGCCGGGACCCGAAGGTACAATGAGCAGTTCTTC
NA	many	TRBV20-1	TRBJ2-3	CSAREGFTDTQYF	TGCAGTGCTAGAGAGGGCTTTACAGATACGCAGTATTTT
TRBD1	many	TRBV18	TRBJ1-1	CASSRDRVNTEAFF	TGTGCCAGCTCACGGGACAGGGTAAACACTGAAGCTTTCTTT
NA	many	TRBV18	TRBJ1-2	CASSLGPAFMGGYTF	TGTGCCAGCTCACTCGGACCCGCATTTATGGGTGGCTACACCTTC
TRBD2	many	TRBV11-2	TRBJ2-2	CASSAAGVLAGELFF	TGTGCCAGCAGCGCAGCGGGAGTTTTGGCCGGGGAGCTGTTTTTT
NA	many	TRBV28	TRBJ2-1	CASGLFRSYNEQFF	TGTGCCAGCGGTCTGTTCCGCTCCTACAATGAGCAGTTCTTC
TRBD1	NA	TRBV27	TRBJ1-1	CASSPGQPNTEAFF	TGTGCCAGCAGTCCGGGACAGCCGAACACTGAAGCTTTCTTT
NA	NA	TRBV20-1	TRBJ2-3	CSAETQAGHTDTQYF	TGCAGTGCCGAAACACAAGCGGGCCACACAGATACGCAGTATTTT
NA	few	TRBV4-3	TRBJ2-2	CASSQFTGSNTGELFF	TGCGCCAGCAGCCAATTCACGGGGTCGAACACCGGGGAGCTGTTTTTT
NA	many	TRBV7-8	TRBJ2-7	CASSQPTGRDKEQYF	TGTGCCAGCAGCCAACCTACGGGCAGGGATAAGGAGCAGTACTTC
TRBD2	few	TRBV7-9	TRBJ2-7	CASSLESGISYEQYF	TGTGCCAGCAGCTTAGAGAGCGGGATCTCCTATGAGCAGTACTTC
NA	many	TRBV19	TRBJ2-3	CASSTPLARVGDTQYF	TGTGCCAGTAGTACCCCTCTAGCGAGAGTGGGTGATACGCAGTATTTT
TRBD2	many	TRBV4-3	TRBJ2-2	CASSQEASGRSVTGELFF	TGCGCCAGCAGCCAAGAAGCTAGCGGGAGGTCCGTCACCGGGGAGCTGTTTTTT
NA	many	TRBV12-2	TRBJ2-1	CASRPGQLGEQFF	TGTGCAAGTCGCCCCGGACAGCTTGGTGAGCAGTTCTTC
NA	many	TRBV20-1	TRBJ2-7	CSARVDGTSGEQYF	TGCAGTGCTAGAGTGGACGGGACCTCCGGCGAGCAGTACTTC
NA	NA	TRBV20-1	TRBJ2-7	CSASGERELIEQYF	TGCAGTGCTAGCGGCGAGAGGGAACTAATCGAGCAGTACTTC
TRBD1	many	TRBV12-5	TRBJ2-5	CASGLSEDRGFSETQYF	TGTGCTAGTGGTTTGTCCGAGGACAGGGGTTTTTCGGAGACCCAGTACTTC
NA	many	TRBV6-5	TRBJ1-1	CASISTAAGTEAFF	TGTGCCAGCATCTCCACGGCGGCGGGGACTGAAGCTTTCTTT
NA	many	TRBV7-2	TRBJ2-5	CASSLDRQAETQYF	TGTGCCAGCAGCTTAGACAGGCAGGCGGAGACCCAGTACTTC
NA	NA	TRBV2	TRBJ2-3	CASSFSGHTQYF	TGTGCCAGCAGTTTTAGCGGTCATACGCAGTATTTT
TRBD2	NA	TRBV30	TRBJ2-1	CAWRAGRGYYEQFF	TGTGCCTGGAGGGCCGGGAGGGGTTACTATGAGCAGTTCTTC
NA	many	TRBV25-1	TRBJ2-3	CASSATRAPGTDTQYF	TGTGCCAGCAGTGCTACAAGGGCCCCTGGCACAGATACGCAGTATTTT
NA	many	TRBV29-1	TRBJ2-3	CSVALGGSTDTQYF	TGCAGCGTTGCCCTGGGCGGAAGCACAGATACGCAGTATTTT
NA	few	TRBV10-2	TRBJ1-5	CASRQVAEPQHF	TGCGCCAGCCGACAGGTAGCGGAGCCCCAGCATTTT
NA	many	TRBV9	TRBJ1-1	CASSVAPTGHHTEAFF	TGTGCCAGCAGCGTAGCCCCGACAGGTCATCACACTGAAGCTTTCTTT
NA	many	TRBV14	TRBJ2-1	CASSLLGVGYNEQFF	TGTGCCAGCAGCCTACTCGGAGTGGGCTACAATGAGCAGTTCTTC
NA	many	TRBV7-2	TRBJ2-3	CASSRTGRGGDTQYF	TGTGCCAGCAGCCGAACCGGGAGAGGGGGAGATACGCAGTATTTT
TRBD2	NA	TRBV5-6	TRBJ2-7	CASSQGRAGGPKTREQYF	TGTGCCAGCAGCCAGGGACGAGCGGGAGGGCCAAAGACTCGCGAGCAGTACTTC